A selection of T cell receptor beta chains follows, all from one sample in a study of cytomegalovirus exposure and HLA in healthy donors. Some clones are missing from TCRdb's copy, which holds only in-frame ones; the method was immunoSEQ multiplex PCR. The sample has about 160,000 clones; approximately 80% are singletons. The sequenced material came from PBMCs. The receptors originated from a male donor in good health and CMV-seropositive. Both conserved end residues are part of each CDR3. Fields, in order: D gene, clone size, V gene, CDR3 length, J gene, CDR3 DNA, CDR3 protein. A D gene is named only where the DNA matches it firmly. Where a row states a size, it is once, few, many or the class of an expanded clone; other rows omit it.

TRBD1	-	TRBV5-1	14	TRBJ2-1	TGCGCCAGCAGCTTCAACAGGGGCTACAATGAGCAGTTCTTC	CASSFNRGYNEQFF
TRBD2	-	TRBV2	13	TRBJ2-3	TGTGCCAGCAGTATATCGGGAGGAGATACGCAGTATTTT	CASSISGGDTQYF
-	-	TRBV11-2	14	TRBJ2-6	TGTGCCAGCAGCCCCAGATCTGGGGCCAACGTCCTGACTTTC	CASSPRSGANVLTF
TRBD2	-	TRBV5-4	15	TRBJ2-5	TGTGCCAGCAGCTTCGGGACTAGCGGCCAAGAGACCCAGTACTTC	CASSFGTSGQETQYF
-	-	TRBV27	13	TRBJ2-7	TGTGCCAGCAGTCTTCACCGGTCCTACGAGCAGTACTTC	CASSLHRSYEQYF
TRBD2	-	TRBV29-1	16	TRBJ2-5	TGCAGCGTTACCCCTGGGACTAGCGGCCCACAAGAGACCCAGTACTTC	CSVTPGTSGPQETQYF
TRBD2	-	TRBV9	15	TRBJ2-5	TGTGCCAGCCGGCCGGGGACTAGCGGACAAGAGACCCAGTACTTC	CASRPGTSGQETQYF
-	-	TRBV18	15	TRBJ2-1	TGTGCCAGCTCACCCCTGGCGACCAGAGGTAATGAGCAGTTCTTC	CASSPLATRGNEQFF
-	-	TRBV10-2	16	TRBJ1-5	TGCGCCAGCAAGTTTAGAGCACTTTTTGGCAATCAGCCCCAGCATTTT	CASKFRALFGNQPQHF
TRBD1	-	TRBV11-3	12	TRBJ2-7	TGTGCCAGCAGCGGACAGGGTCAAGAGCAGTACTTC	CASSGQGQEQYF
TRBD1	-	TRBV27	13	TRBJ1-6	TGTGCCAGCAGTTTCTCCGGGACAGGCACCCTCCACTTT	CASSFSGTGTLHF
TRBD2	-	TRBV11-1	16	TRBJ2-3	TGTGCCAGCAGCCCTTGGACTAGCGGGAGCGCAGATACGCAGTATTTT	CASSPWTSGSADTQYF
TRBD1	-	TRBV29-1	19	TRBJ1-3	TGCAGCGTTGAGCGGTGGGGGGACAGGGTATCGTCTACTGGAAACACCATATATTTT	CSVERWGDRVSSTGNTIYF
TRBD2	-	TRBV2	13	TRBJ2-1	TGTGCCAGCAGTGAAGAGGCGGGAGGGCCGGAGTTCTTC	CASSEEAGGPEFF
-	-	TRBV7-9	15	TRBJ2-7	TGTGCCAGCACCTTGATCGGGACTCTCGGCGTCGAGCAGTACTTC	CASTLIGTLGVEQYF
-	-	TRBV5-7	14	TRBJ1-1	TGTGCCAGCACCCGCCGCAGGAAATACACTGAAGCTTTCTTT	CASTRRRKYTEAFF
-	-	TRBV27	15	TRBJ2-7	TGTGCCAGCAGTAAGTACTTAGACAGCACCTACGAGCAGTACTTC	CASSKYLDSTYEQYF
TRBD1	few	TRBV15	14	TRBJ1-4	TGTGCCACCAGTAGGGACAGGGGAAGTGAAAAACTGTTTTTT	CATSRDRGSEKLFF
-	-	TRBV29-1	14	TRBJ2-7	TGCAGCGTTGAAGCGGCGGGACAGCTCTACGAGCAGTACTTC	CSVEAAGQLYEQYF
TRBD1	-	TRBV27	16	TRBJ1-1	TGTGCCAGCAGTTTCCGGGACAGGGGGCCGAACACTGAAGCTTTCTTT	CASSFRDRGPNTEAFF
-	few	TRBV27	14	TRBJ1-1	TGTGCCAGCAGTTTATGGGGGACTAACACTGAAGCTTTCTTT	CASSLWGTNTEAFF
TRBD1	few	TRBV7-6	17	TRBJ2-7	TGTGCCAGCAGCTTTTACAGAAACCCGCAGGGGGCGGACGAGCAGTACTTC	CASSFYRNPQGADEQYF
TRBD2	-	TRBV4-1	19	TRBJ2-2	TGCGCCAGCAGCCAAGATTTGTTCGGACTAGCGGGAGCCACCGGGGAGCTGTTTTTT	CASSQDLFGLAGATGELFF
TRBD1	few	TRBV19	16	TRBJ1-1	TGTGCCAGTAGTATGTGGACAGGGTCGACAAACACTGAAGCTTTCTTT	CASSMWTGSTNTEAFF
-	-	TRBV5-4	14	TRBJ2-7	TGTGCCAGCAGCTTTATGCGGGAACCTTACGAGCAGTACTTC	CASSFMREPYEQYF
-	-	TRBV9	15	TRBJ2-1	TGTGCCAGCAGCGTAGGAGCAGGGGCATACAATGAGCAGTTCTTC	CASSVGAGAYNEQFF
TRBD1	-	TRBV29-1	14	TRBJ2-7	TGCAGCGTGCAGTGGGGGACAGGGCTGAGCGAGCAGTACTTC	CSVQWGTGLSEQYF
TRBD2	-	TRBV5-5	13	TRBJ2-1	TGTGCCAGCAGCCGACTAGCGGGACATGAGCAGTTCTTC	CASSRLAGHEQFF
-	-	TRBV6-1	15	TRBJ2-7	TGTGCCAGCAGTGAAATCGGCCAGGGGACTACTGGGCAGTACTTC	CASSEIGQGTTGQYF
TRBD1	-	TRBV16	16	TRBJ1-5	TGTGCCAGCAGCCTGCAAGACAGGGGGCGAGAACAGCCCCAGCATTTT	CASSLQDRGREQPQHF
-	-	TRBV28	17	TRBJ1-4	TGTGCCAGCAGTTTGGGGCCCCCTCTTTCAACTAATGAAAAACTGTTTTTT	CASSLGPPLSTNEKLFF
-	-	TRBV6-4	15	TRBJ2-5	TGTGCCAGCAGATATAAACAGGGTCTACAAGAGACCCAGTACTTC	CASRYKQGLQETQYF
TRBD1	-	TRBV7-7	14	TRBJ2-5	TGTGCTAGCAGCACCCAGGGGGCCAGCGAGACCCAGTACTTC	CASSTQGASETQYF
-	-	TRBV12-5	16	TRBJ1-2	TGTGCTAGTGGTTTGGTACAGGTGCCCAGGTCCTGGGGCTACACCTTC	CASGLVQVPRSWGYTF
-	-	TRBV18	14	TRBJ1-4	TGTGCCAGCTCACCACCTTCCCCCTTTGAAAAACTGTTTTTT	CASSPPSPFEKLFF
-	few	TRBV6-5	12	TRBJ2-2	TGTGCCATCGGACAGTTGAACGGGGAGCTGTTTTTT	CAIGQLNGELFF
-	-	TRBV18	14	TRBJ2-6	TGTGCCAGCTCACCCGTCCCTGGGGCCAACGTCCTGACTTTC	CASSPVPGANVLTF
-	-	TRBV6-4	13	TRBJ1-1	TGTGCCAGCGCACAGGGTACGAACACTGAAGCTTTCTTT	CASAQGTNTEAFF
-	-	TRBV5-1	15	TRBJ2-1	TGCGCCAGCAGCTTGGGGGAGCCTTCCTACAATGAGCAGTTCTTC	CASSLGEPSYNEQFF
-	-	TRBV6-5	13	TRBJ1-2	TGTGCCAGTACAGGGCTCCCGTACTATGGCTACACCTTC	CASTGLPYYGYTF
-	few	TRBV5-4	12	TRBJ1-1	TGTGCCAGCAGCTCCAGGGACACTGAAGCTTTCTTT	CASSSRDTEAFF
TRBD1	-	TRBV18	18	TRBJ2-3	TGTGCCAGCTCACCACTAAACGCAGGGGGCTATGACACAGATACGCAGTATTTT	CASSPLNAGGYDTDTQYF
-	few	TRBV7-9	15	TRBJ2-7	TGTTCCAGCAGCTCGTTACTAGCTTCTCTCTACGAGCAGTACTTC	CSSSSLLASLYEQYF
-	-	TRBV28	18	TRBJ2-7	TGTGCCAGCAGTTTATTCCCCCTTACGAGGGGGCGGGAAGACGAGCAGTACTTC	CASSLFPLTRGREDEQYF
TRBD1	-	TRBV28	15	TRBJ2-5	TGTGCCAGCAGAGACGACAGGGCGGCGCAAGAGACCCAGTACTTC	CASRDDRAAQETQYF